This entry lists 2 T cell receptor beta chains sequenced from one sample in a study of T cell repertoires in cytomegalovirus infection. No antigen has been identified for these receptors. TCRdb called the reads again in MiXCR, with one record for every CDR3 protein. The table records roughly 120,000 distinct CDR3 sequences, around 31% of them present only once. The sequencing used CD8+ T cells from cultured PBMCs, collected from culture after CMV antigen stimulation. The source of these receptors is a human donor in good health (CMV status not recorded). Some clones in this sample may be carry-over from other donors' samples.

The chain employs TRBV18 and TRBJ2-5, with unresolved D. V was pared by 3 bases and J by 4 bases, with 18 bases between. The CDR3 covers 16 residues. The germline gives CDR1 KGHSH, CDR2 LQKENI. CDR3 DNA sequence: TGTGCCAGCTCACCCGATAACACCCGACCAATAGAGACCCAGTACTTC. Its translation is CASSPDNTRPIETQYF.

The V and J genes are TRBV20-1 and TRBJ1-1, with a weak D call TRBD1 (6 bases). The CDR3 extends over 14 amino acids. The ends were cut back, 1 base at V and 8 bases at J, with 17 bases in the middle. CDR1 is DFQATT, CDR2 SNEGSKA, per germline (reference sequence). The CDR3 DNA follows: TGCAGTGCTAGAGGTGTCAGGGGCCCCACCGAAGCTTTCTTT. Amino acid sequence: CSARGVRGPTEAFF.